A selection of T cell receptor beta chains follows, all from one sample in a study of blood T cells in healthy people across ages. TCRdb itself ran the 5' RACE reads through MiXCR, one entry per CDR3 protein. The sample carries about 1.8 million distinct CDR3 sequences, about 49% recorded once. What was sequenced was blood. Source of these receptors: a middle-aged woman in good health. Each CDR3 is given with its conserved first and last residue. A D gene is named only where the DNA matches it firmly. Some rows mark clone size as missing; the rest say once, few, many or name a class of expanded clone.

D gene | clone size | J gene | V gene | CDR3 length | CDR3 protein | CDR3 DNA
TRBD1 | - | TRBJ1-1 | TRBV7-9 | 12 | CASSLPTGDAFF | TGTGCCAGCAGCCTACCGACAGGGGACGCTTTCTTT
- | few | TRBJ2-6 | TRBV6-6 | 17 | CASSTGTLAIGANVLTF | TGTGCCAGCAGCACCGGGACCCTGGCCATCGGGGCCAACGTCCTGACTTTC
TRBD1 | - | TRBJ2-7 | TRBV28 | 15 | CASSLSAQGDHEQYF | TGTGCCAGCAGTTTATCAGCGCAGGGGGACCACGAGCAGTACTTC
- | - | TRBJ2-5 | TRBV6-5 | 14 | CASSYRDGSETQYF | TGTGCCAGCAGTTACCGGGACGGGTCAGAGACCCAGTACTTC
TRBD1 | - | TRBJ2-7 | TRBV7-2 | 13 | CASSLQQGAGQYF | TGTGCCAGCAGCTTGCAACAGGGGGCCGGGCAGTACTTC
- | - | TRBJ1-4 | TRBV11-2 | 16 | CASSLRLGQLNEKLFF | TGTGCCAGCAGCTTACGGCTCGGACAGTTGAATGAAAAACTGTTTTTT
TRBD1 | - | TRBJ2-5 | TRBV19 | 13 | CASRLQGVGEQYF | TGTGCCAGTAGACTCCAGGGGGTAGGAGAGCAGTACTTC
- | - | TRBJ2-1 | TRBV20-1 | 12 | CSAKQGWYEQFF | TGCAGTGCTAAACAGGGATGGTATGAGCAGTTCTTC
TRBD1 | - | TRBJ2-3 | TRBV13 | 15 | CASSNRDRAKDTQYF | TGTGCCAGCAGCAACCGGGACAGGGCAAAAGATACGCAGTATTTT
- | few | TRBJ2-5 | TRBV5-5 | 14 | CASSLGGETETQYF | TGTGCCAGCAGCTTGGGGGGGGAGACAGAGACCCAGTACTTC
- | - | TRBJ2-4 | TRBV12-3/TRBV12-4 | 16 | CASSFMAGQTKNIQYF | TGTGCCAGCAGTTTCATGGCTGGACAGACCAAAAACATTCAGTACTTC
TRBD1 | few | TRBJ2-1 | TRBV6-4 | 16 | CASSSGQGAVIDEQFF | TGTGCCAGCAGTTCCGGACAGGGGGCGGTTATAGATGAGCAGTTCTTC